A selection of T cell receptor beta chains follows, all from one sample in a study of T cell responses to AZD1222 COVID-19 vaccine. Libraries were prepared by immunoSEQ multiplex PCR; TCRdb keeps only in-frame clonotypes and omits some of them. The repertoire consists of about 130,000 clones, with 80% to 90% occurring once and the leading ten covering 1.5% to 2%. The sequencing used peripheral blood, collected on day 0 of AZD1222 vaccination. These TCRs come from an adult in good health. Both conserved end residues are part of each CDR3. D genes are given only for firm matches. Not all rows give a size; the values are once, few, many and, for expanded clones, a class.

CASSYGYGDYPQHF TGTGCCAGCAGTTACGGATACGGGGATTACCCCCAGCATTTT NA TRBJ1-5 NA TRBV6-5
CASSSPQYRGGYTF TGTGCCAGCAGTAGCCCCCAGTACAGGGGCGGCTACACCTTC TRBD1 TRBJ1-2 NA TRBV6-5
CAARGQGNTGELFF TGTGCCGCCCGCGGACAGGGGAACACCGGGGAGCTGTTTTTT TRBD1 TRBJ2-2 NA TRBV10-3
CAISESEGVSADRHYEQYF TGTGCCATCAGTGAGTCGGAAGGGGTTAGCGCCGACCGTCACTACGAGCAGTACTTC NA TRBJ2-7 NA TRBV10-3
CSGGQDGEQFF TGCAGCGGGGGACAGGACGGTGAGCAGTTCTTC TRBD1 TRBJ2-1 NA TRBV29-1
CASSLGQGDYGYTF TGTGCCAGCAGCCTAGGACAGGGGGACTATGGCTACACCTTC TRBD1 TRBJ1-2 NA TRBV5-4
CAISESEVLGEQYF TGTGCCATCAGTGAGTCGGAAGTATTGGGTGAGCAGTACTTC NA TRBJ2-7 NA TRBV10-3
CASSLTTGMNTEAFF TGTGCCAGCAGCTTAACAACAGGGATGAACACTGAAGCTTTCTTT NA TRBJ1-1 NA TRBV7-2
CASNRGGNYEQYF TGTGCCAGCAACAGAGGGGGGAATTACGAGCAGTACTTC NA TRBJ2-7 once TRBV28
CASSHGYGSYEQYF TGCGCCAGCAGCCATGGGTACGGCTCCTACGAGCAGTACTTC NA TRBJ2-7 few TRBV4-3
CASRGDRASYEQYF TGTGCCAGCAGGGGGGACAGGGCCTCCTACGAGCAGTACTTC TRBD1 TRBJ2-7 NA TRBV2
CASSAVGPQHF TGTGCCAGCAGCGCCGTGGGGCCCCAGCATTTT NA TRBJ1-5 NA TRBV2
CASGGLTGDLSVQYF TGTGCCAGCGGGGGCTTGACAGGGGATCTATCAGTGCAGTACTTC TRBD1 TRBJ2-7 once TRBV28
CASSLDRAEKWNTEAFF TGTGCCAGCAGTTTAGACAGGGCGGAAAAGTGGAACACTGAAGCTTTCTTT TRBD1 TRBJ1-1 NA TRBV28
CASSDSGDYGYTF TGTGCCAGCAGTGACTCAGGAGACTATGGCTACACCTTC NA TRBJ1-2 NA TRBV6-5
CASRSQAKPSLDTQYF TGTGCCAGCAGAAGCCAGGCTAAACCTTCCCTAGATACGCAGTATTTT NA TRBJ2-3 NA TRBV5-4
CASSYEAGFNEQYF TGTGCCAGCAGTTACGAGGCGGGCTTCAACGAGCAGTACTTC NA TRBJ2-7 few TRBV6-6
CASSYDSGDKNEQFF TGCGCCAGCAGTTACGATAGCGGAGACAAGAATGAGCAGTTCTTC NA TRBJ2-1 NA TRBV10-1
CASSLEQTNTEAFF TGTGCCAGCAGCTTGGAGCAGACGAACACTGAAGCTTTCTTT NA TRBJ1-1 NA TRBV5-4
CASSRTVAGSSDTQYF TGTGCCAGCAGCCGTACTGTAGCGGGGTCGTCAGATACGCAGTATTTT TRBD2 TRBJ2-3 NA TRBV5-5
CASSGQVGTEAFF TGTGCCAGCTCGGGACAGGTGGGAACTGAAGCTTTCTTT TRBD1 TRBJ1-1 NA TRBV4-2
CASSETTGNTEAFF TGCGCCAGCAGTGAGACCACAGGGAACACTGAAGCTTTCTTT NA TRBJ1-1 NA TRBV10-2
CASSPRTGGNTGELFF TGCGCCAGCAGTCCTCGGACAGGCGGGAACACCGGGGAGCTGTTTTTT TRBD1 TRBJ2-2 NA TRBV5-1
CASSLAGPDTGELFF TGTGCCAGCAGCTTAGCGGGACCTGACACCGGGGAGCTGTTTTTT NA TRBJ2-2 NA TRBV7-9
CASSLSRTGEGRNTEAFF TGTGCCAGCAGCTTGTCACGGACAGGGGAGGGCAGGAACACTGAAGCTTTCTTT TRBD1 TRBJ1-1 few TRBV5-5
CASSPTTTGTGYGYTF TGTGCCAGCTCACCAACTACCACCGGGACAGGGTATGGCTACACCTTC TRBD1 TRBJ1-2 NA TRBV18
CSVKHSTGLRREQFF TGCAGCGTAAAACACTCAACAGGTCTTAGGCGTGAGCAGTTCTTC NA TRBJ2-1 NA TRBV29-1
CASSPTGDGYTF TGCGCCAGCAGCCCCACAGGGGACGGCTACACCTTC TRBD1 TRBJ1-2 NA TRBV5-1
CASSYGTPTNEKLFF TGTGCCAGCAGTTACGGCACCCCAACTAATGAAAAACTGTTTTTT NA TRBJ1-4 few TRBV6-5
CASSPITGGKTEAFF TGTGCCAGTAGTCCGATTACAGGGGGCAAAACTGAAGCTTTCTTT TRBD1 TRBJ1-1 NA TRBV19
CASTLAGKSSYNEQFF TGCGCCAGCACCCTAGCGGGAAAGAGCTCCTACAATGAGCAGTTCTTC TRBD2 TRBJ2-1 NA TRBV5-1